This TCR beta chain is from a study of T cell repertoires in cytomegalovirus infection. Study-wide context: CMV infection and matching HLA type were both indicated by public TCR beta signatures. Study-wide findings and caveats: The response measured ex vivo was dominated by TCR beta clonotypes (HLA-C-restricted and CMV-specific). Totalled public TCR beta family frequency picked out people who carried CMV plus the relevant HLA.

TCRdb re-called the reads with MiXCR, one entry per CDR3 protein. The profile shows 200,000 to 300,000 distinct CDR3 sequences, roughly 10% of them singletons. V lost 5 bases, J lost 8 bases, and 14 bases lay in between. The CDR3 is 13 amino acids. This clonotype was observed many times. Its cognate antigen is unknown. The chain combines TRBV12-3 or TRBV12-4 with TRBJ2-3; D perhaps matches TRBD2 (5 bases). Input material: PBMCs. This receptor was taken from a human donor in good health (CMV status not recorded). Some clones in this sample may be carry-over from other donors' samples. CDR3: CASSPPRGATQYF. The CDR3 DNA follows: TGTGCCAGCAGTCCGCCACGGGGTGCTACGCAGTATTTT.